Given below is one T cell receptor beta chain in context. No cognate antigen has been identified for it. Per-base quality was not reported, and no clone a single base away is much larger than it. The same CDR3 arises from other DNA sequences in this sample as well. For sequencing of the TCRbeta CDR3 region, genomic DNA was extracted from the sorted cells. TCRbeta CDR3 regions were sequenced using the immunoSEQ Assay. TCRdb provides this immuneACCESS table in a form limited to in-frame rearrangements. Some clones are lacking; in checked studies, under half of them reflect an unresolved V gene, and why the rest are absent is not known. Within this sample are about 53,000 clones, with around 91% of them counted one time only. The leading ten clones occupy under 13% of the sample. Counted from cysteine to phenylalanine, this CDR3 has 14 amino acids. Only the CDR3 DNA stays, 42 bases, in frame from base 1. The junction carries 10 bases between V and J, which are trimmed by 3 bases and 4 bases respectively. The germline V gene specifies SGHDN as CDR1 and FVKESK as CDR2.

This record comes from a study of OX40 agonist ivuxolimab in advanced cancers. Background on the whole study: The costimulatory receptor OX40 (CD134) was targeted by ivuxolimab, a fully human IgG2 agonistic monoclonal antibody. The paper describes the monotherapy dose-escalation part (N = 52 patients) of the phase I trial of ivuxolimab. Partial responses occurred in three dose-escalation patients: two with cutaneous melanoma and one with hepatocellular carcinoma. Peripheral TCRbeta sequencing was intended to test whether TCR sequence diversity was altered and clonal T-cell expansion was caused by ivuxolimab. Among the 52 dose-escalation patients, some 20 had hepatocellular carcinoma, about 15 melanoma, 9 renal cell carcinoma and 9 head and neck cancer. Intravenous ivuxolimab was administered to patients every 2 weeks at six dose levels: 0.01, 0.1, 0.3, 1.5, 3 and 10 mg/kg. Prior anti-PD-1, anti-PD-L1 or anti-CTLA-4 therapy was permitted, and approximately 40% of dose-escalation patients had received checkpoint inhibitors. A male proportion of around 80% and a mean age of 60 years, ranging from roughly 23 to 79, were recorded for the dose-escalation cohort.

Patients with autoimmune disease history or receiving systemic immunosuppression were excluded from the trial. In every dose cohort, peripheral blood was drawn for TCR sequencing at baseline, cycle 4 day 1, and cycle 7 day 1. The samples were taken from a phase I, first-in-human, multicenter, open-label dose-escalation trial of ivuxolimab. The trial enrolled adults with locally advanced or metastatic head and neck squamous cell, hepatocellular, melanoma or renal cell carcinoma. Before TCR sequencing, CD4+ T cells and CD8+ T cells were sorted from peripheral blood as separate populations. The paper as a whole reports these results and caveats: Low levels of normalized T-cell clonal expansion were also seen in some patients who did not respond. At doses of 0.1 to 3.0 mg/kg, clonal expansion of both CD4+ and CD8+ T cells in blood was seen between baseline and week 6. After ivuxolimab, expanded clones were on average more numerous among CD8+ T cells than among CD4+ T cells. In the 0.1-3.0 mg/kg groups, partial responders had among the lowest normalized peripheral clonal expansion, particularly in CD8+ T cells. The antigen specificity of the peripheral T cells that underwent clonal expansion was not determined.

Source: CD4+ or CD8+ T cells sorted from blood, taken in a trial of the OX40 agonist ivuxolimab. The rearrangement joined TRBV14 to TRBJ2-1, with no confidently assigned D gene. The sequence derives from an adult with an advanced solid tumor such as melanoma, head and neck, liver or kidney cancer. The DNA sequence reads TGTGCCAGCAGCCAGGTTTCACCTTACAATGAGCAGTTCTTC. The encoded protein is CASSQVSPYNEQFF.